Below are 4 T cell receptor beta chains sequenced from a single sample in a study of shared clonotypes between healthy human individuals. The table came from immunoSEQ multiplex PCR; TCRdb's copy has only in-frame clones and leaves some out. The repertoire holds 200,000 to 250,000 clones, about 65% seen once, with approximately 10% in the top ten. Specimen: memory CD4+ T cells sorted from blood. Subset in this sample: CD45RA-negative fraction. The receptors stem from a man aged 25-40 years in good health.

J is TRBJ1-2 and V is TRBV28, with 11 bases identical to TRBD1. The V and J ends lost 4 bases and 6 bases, in that order; junction bases with no gene match: 10. Germline V gene lookup returns CDR1 MDHEN and CDR2 SYDVKM. The CDR3 has 16 amino acids. In DNA, the CDR3 is TGTGCCAGCAGTTCCGAGGACAGGGGGCTAGTGAATGGCTACACCTTC. This sequence encodes CASSSEDRGLVNGYTF.

CDR3 DNA sequence: TGTGCCAGCAGATTGAGTCTCTCCTACAATGAGCAGTTCTTC. Translated: CASRLSLSYNEQFF. The V and J genes are TRBV28 and TRBJ2-1; D is uncertain. V shed 6 bases and J shed 0 bases, with 9 bases lying between them. CDR1 is MDHEN and CDR2 is SYDVKM in the germline V gene. The CDR3 length is 14 residues.

This clone was seen a few times. The rearrangement uses TRBV19 and TRBJ1-2, with no clear D. Germline-derived CDR1 and CDR2 are LNHDA and SQIVND (reference sequence). CDR3 length equals 13 residues. Trimming pared 3 bases from V and 2 bases from J, leaving 7 bases between. CDR3 amino acids: CASSIKSNYGYTF. As DNA, the CDR3 is TGTGCCAGTAGTATTAAGTCGAACTATGGCTACACCTTC.

The chain joins TRBV4-2 to TRBJ1-5; D perhaps matches TRBD1 (6 bases). The CDR3 extends over 16 amino acids. CDR1 and CDR2 from the germline V gene are LGHNA and YNFKEQ. V was pared by 0 bases and J by 9 bases, with 18 bases between. In nucleotides, the CDR3 is TGTGCCAGCAGCCAAGAAAATGGGGGCAGACTAGGGCCCCAGCATTTT. It is translated as CASSQENGGRLGPQHF.